One and the same sample provided the 2 T cell receptor beta chains below, sequenced in a study of shared clonotypes between healthy human individuals. Produced via immunoSEQ multiplex PCR; TCRdb's table is partial and in-frame only. This sample carries roughly 1.4 million clones, about 98.5% of them seen once, and the ten largest clones take around 0.38%. The material sequenced was naive CD4+ T cells sorted from blood. Subset reported: CD45RA+ positively selected. The source is a man in his thirties or forties in good health.

The V call is TRBV4-3, the J call TRBJ2-7, with 13 bases identical to TRBD2. With 0 bases clipped from V and 7 bases from J, the junction kept 6 bases outside the gene matches. The CDR3 covers 16 residues. Germline values: CDR1 LGHNA, CDR2 YSLEER. In nucleotides, the CDR3 is TGCGCCAGCAGCCAAGATCCAGGACTAGCGGGAGAAGAGCAGTACTTC. This gives the protein CASSQDPGLAGEEQYF.

The chain recombines TRBV2 with TRBJ2-1, with a tentative D call TRBD2 (5 bases). This CDR3 is built from 16 residues. The V gene lost 8 bases and the J gene lost 7 bases, with 24 bases spanning the gap. CDR1 SNHLY and CDR2 FYNNEI come from the germline V gene. As DNA, the CDR3 is TGTGCCAGCTCCTCCCGGGTGGCTATCGGGGAAAATGAGCAGTTCTTC. This translates into CASSSRVAIGENEQFF.